The text below deals with one T cell receptor (beta chain). CDR3 length: 15 amino acids. The germline gives CDR1 SGHTA, CDR2 FQGNSA. The germline V and J ends were trimmed by 6 bases and 1 base, with 15 bases remaining between them. The sample comes from a study of T-cell reconstitution after alpha-beta-depleted transplantation in children. Using unique molecular identifiers, the investigators prepared the TCRbeta library. In TCRdb, the PCR reads were re-called with MiXCR into one record per CDR3 protein. The table has about 360,000 distinct CDR3 sequences, about an eighth seen once. This clonotype was sampled from a human donor who donated a stem cell graft to a child with Fanconi anemia. The starting material was PBMCs, obtained from the stem cell graft. V usage is TRBV7-2 and J usage is TRBJ1-1; D is possibly TRBD1 (5 bases). The CDR3 protein is CASRFSSGGNTEAFF. In DNA form, the CDR3 reads TGTGCCAGCAGATTCTCGAGTGGGGGGAACACTGAAGCTTTCTTT.